One sample yielded the 18 T cell receptor beta chains listed below, sequenced in a study of blood T cell repertoires in COVID-19. Sequencing used immunoSEQ multiplex PCR; TCRdb keeps in-frame clones, though not all of them. Among fewer than 250,000 clones, around 91% were seen once, and the ten largest hold more than 4.5%. The specimen sequenced was peripheral blood. The receptors derive from a middle-aged woman with acute or convalescent COVID-19.

Notes on this clone: The junction departs from germline at one end; a sequencing error may be responsible. The chain links TRBV13 to TRBJ2-5; tentative D call: TRBD2 (6 bases). Germline V gives CDR1 PRHDT, CDR2 FYEKMQ (reference sequence). CDR3 length equals 11 residues. The CDR3 nucleotides are TGTGCCAGCAGCCAATGGGGGGAGTTGAACTTC. Amino acids: CASSQWGELNF. The variable domain in full, completed from reference TRBV13 and TRBJ2-5, reads AAGVIQSPRHLIKEKRETATLKCYPIPRHDTVYWYQQGPGQDPQFLISFYEKMQSDKGSIPDRFSAQQFSDYHSELNMSSLELGDSALYFCASSQWGELNFGPGTRLLVL.

The chain joins TRBV19 to TRBJ1-4, with 9 bases aligning to TRBD1. The germline gives CDR1 LNHDA, CDR2 SQIVND (reference sequence). V dropped 7 bases and J dropped 5; count of bases not matched to a gene: 8. The CDR3 contains 15 residues. The CDR3 coding sequence is TGTGCCAGTAAACCAGGACAGGGGCACAATGAAAAACTGTTTTTT. It codes for CASKPGQGHNEKLFF.

The V call is TRBV12-3 or TRBV12-4, the J call TRBJ1-2; D gene ambiguous. Trimming took 4 bases from V and 4 from J, leaving 10 bases between them. The CDR3 spans 13 residues. The CDR3 DNA reads TGTGCCAGCAGTTCTATGCTCCCCTATGGCTACACCTTC. It specifies CASSSMLPYGYTF.

The chain joins TRBV27 to TRBJ1-2, with 7 bases fitting TRBD1. The CDR3 totals 18 residues. The trim removed 5 bases at V and 4 bases at J, leaving 19 bases unmatched. The germline CDR1 and CDR2 sequences are MNHEY and SMNVEV (reference sequence). In DNA, the CDR3 is TGTGCCAGCAGTCCATGGGGAGGCAGGGGGTTGCAAGTCTATGGCTACACCTTC. Protein sequence: CASSPWGGRGLQVYGYTF.

V is TRBV21-1 and J is TRBJ2-1; TRBD1 is the table's D call, not checked against the DNA. TRBV21-1 is noted as a pseudogene. The CDR3 extends over 18 amino acids. The CDR3 DNA sequence: TGTGCCAGCAGCACTCCGGGACAGGGATATGGGCACTACAATGAGCAGTTCTTC. This translates into CASSTPGQGYGHYNEQFF.

The chain links TRBV7-8 to TRBJ1-4, with 7 positions matching TRBD1. Germline V CDR1 and CDR2: SGHVS, FQNEAQ. This CDR3 has 15 residues. J lost 7 bases, V lost 4 bases, and 9 bases had no gene match. The CDR3 sequence is CASSYNRGYSEKLFF. In DNA form, the CDR3 reads TGTGCCAGCAGCTACAACAGGGGCTATAGTGAAAAACTGTTTTTT.

The chain employs TRBV5-1 and TRBJ2-3, with 11 bases identical to TRBD2. Unmatched junction bases numbered 3, after V lost 2 bases and J lost 1 base. The CDR3 is 16 amino acids. Germline assignment: CDR1 SGHRS and CDR2 YFSETQ. The CDR3 sequence is CASSLPGLAGTDTQYF. CDR3 nucleotides: TGCGCCAGCAGCTTACCGGGACTAGCGGGCACAGATACGCAGTATTTT.

This clone has just a few counts. The chain links TRBV12-5 to TRBJ1-1, with D hard to call. Per germline, CDR1 LGHNT and CDR2 FRNRAP. The V and J ends lost 6 bases and 1 base respectively, with 12 bases between them. The CDR3 is 14 residues long. The CDR3 spells CASGTGNANTEAFF. The DNA of the CDR3 is TGTGCTAGTGGCACGGGGAACGCGAACACTGAAGCTTTCTTT.

This clone showed up just a few times. The rearrangement joins TRBV10-1 to TRBJ2-7, with TRBD2 as a possible D gene (5 bases). V was trimmed by 5 bases and J by 6 bases, leaving 11 bases between them. This CDR3 contains 12 residues. CDR1 and CDR2 from the germline V gene are WNHNN and SYGVQD (reference sequence). The CDR3, as DNA: TGCGCCAGCAGTAGTCCAGAGGGCGAGCAGTACGTC. This translates into CASSSPEGEQYV.

The chain recombines TRBV5-4 with TRBJ2-3; D is ambiguous. Germline-derived CDR1 and CDR2 are SGHNT and YYREEE (reference sequence). CDR3 length equals 16 residues. V lost 0 bases to trimming and J lost 0 bases, with 11 bases between them. CDR3 in DNA: TGTGCCAGCAGCTTGGCCACTCTTACTAGCACAGATACGCAGTATTTT. Its protein product is CASSLATLTSTDTQYF.

This clone was seen more than once but under ten times. The chain employs TRBV5-1 and TRBJ1-6; TRBD1 aligns across 9 bases. The germline gives CDR1 SGHRS, CDR2 YFSETQ. The CDR3 runs 15 residues. With 3 bases clipped from V and 7 bases from J, the junction kept 5 bases outside the gene matches. CDR3 DNA: TGCGCCAGCAGCTCTGAAGGACAGGGGAATTCACCCCTCCACTTT. Its protein product is CASSSEGQGNSPLHF.

V and J are TRBV19 and TRBJ2-2; D uncertain. Germline loops: CDR1 LNHDA, CDR2 SQIVND (reference sequence). V lost 1 base to trimming and J lost 7 bases, with 4 bases between them. The CDR3 consists of 12 residues. The CDR3 region has the DNA TGTGCCAGTAGTATAGGAGACGGGGAGCTGTTTTTT. This sequence encodes CASSIGDGELFF.

The rearrangement links TRBV30 to TRBJ2-7, with D perhaps TRBD1 (6 bases). The V gene lost 3 bases and the J gene lost 1 base, with 10 bases spanning the gap. Germline loops: CDR1 GTSNPN, CDR2 SVGIG (reference sequence). This CDR3 is 13 amino acids long. CDR3 in DNA: TGTGCCTGGAGACAGGGAATTTCCTACGAGCAGTACGTC. This gives the protein CAWRQGISYEQYV.

The chain is built from TRBV27 and TRBJ1-1; a possible D gene is TRBD1 (5 bases). Germline V lookup: CDR1 MNHEY, CDR2 SMNVEV (reference sequence). The ends were cut back, 2 bases at V and 4 bases at J, with 11 bases in the middle. The CDR3 totals 14 residues. CDR3 sequence (DNA): TGTGCCAGCAGTTTAGACAGATACTCCACTGAAGCTTTCTTT. Its translation is CASSLDRYSTEAFF.

The chain is built from TRBV10-3 and TRBJ2-3; perhaps TRBD1 as D (6 bases). CDR1 and CDR2 (germline): ENHRY, SYGVKD. V was shortened by 6 bases and J by 2 bases, with 18 bases between the two germline ends. The CDR3 totals 16 residues. Here the CDR3 reads CAIRSIQGPTTDTQYF. The CDR3 DNA is TGTGCCATCAGGAGTATACAGGGTCCGACCACAGATACGCAGTATTTT.

The chain carries TRBV7-9 and TRBJ2-1; TRBD2 matches 10 bases. This CDR3 is 15 amino acids long. The germline V gene encodes CDR1 SEHNR and CDR2 FQNEAQ (reference sequence). Trimming cost V 5 bases and J 5 bases; bases outside gene matches: 6. This CDR3 reads CASSHRTSGDNEQFF. The DNA of the CDR3 is TGTGCCAGCAGCCACCGGACTAGCGGCGACAATGAGCAGTTCTTC. Using reference TRBV7-9 and TRBJ2-1 for the parts outside the CDR3, the full variable domain is DTGVSQNPRHKITKRGQNVTFRCDPISEHNRLYWYRQTLGQGPEFLTYFQNEAQLEKSRLLSDRFSAERPKGSFSTLEIQRTEQGDSAMYLCASSHRTSGDNEQFFGPGTRLTVL.

This sequence joins TRBV19 and TRBJ1-5; no definite D call. Trimming cost V 3 bases and J 4 bases, with 10 bases left between them. The CDR3 consists of 14 residues. CDR1 and CDR2 from the germline V gene are LNHDA and SQIVND (reference sequence). The CDR3 reads CASSITGRNQPQHF. The CDR3 DNA reads as TGTGCCAGTAGTATCACCGGGAGAAATCAGCCCCAGCATTTT.

The chain links TRBV6-2 or TRBV6-3 to TRBJ2-1, with D perhaps TRBD2 (5 bases). CDR3 length: 13 amino acids. Looked up from germline, CDR1 is MNHEY and CDR2 is SVGEGT. The V end was cut by 5 bases, the J end by 6 bases, with 11 bases between. In DNA, the CDR3 is TGTGCCAGCAGTCGCTCCCGGGGCAATGAGCAGTTCTTC. Protein sequence: CASSRSRGNEQFF.